The entry that follows covers one T cell receptor (beta chain) sequence. This record comes from a study of cytomegalovirus exposure and HLA in healthy donors. PCR employed 60 Vbeta and 13 Jbeta primers. Clones were read by immunoSEQ multiplex PCR, and TCRdb kept only the in-frame ones, dropping some. The sample consists of about 130,000 clones, 80% of them appearing once. Germline V gene data show CDR1 as MNHEY and CDR2 as SVGAGI. V trimming: 5 bases; J trimming: 6 bases; junction bases outside the gene matches: 9. The CDR3 has 15 amino acids. The sample consisted of PBMCs. This TCR was recovered from a female donor in good health and CMV-seronegative. The gene calls are TRBV6-5 and TRBJ2-1; 8 bases map to TRBD1. CDR3 bases: TGTGCCAGCAGTCACGACAGGGGAATGGTCAATGAGCAGTTCTTC. This sequence encodes CASSHDRGMVNEQFF.